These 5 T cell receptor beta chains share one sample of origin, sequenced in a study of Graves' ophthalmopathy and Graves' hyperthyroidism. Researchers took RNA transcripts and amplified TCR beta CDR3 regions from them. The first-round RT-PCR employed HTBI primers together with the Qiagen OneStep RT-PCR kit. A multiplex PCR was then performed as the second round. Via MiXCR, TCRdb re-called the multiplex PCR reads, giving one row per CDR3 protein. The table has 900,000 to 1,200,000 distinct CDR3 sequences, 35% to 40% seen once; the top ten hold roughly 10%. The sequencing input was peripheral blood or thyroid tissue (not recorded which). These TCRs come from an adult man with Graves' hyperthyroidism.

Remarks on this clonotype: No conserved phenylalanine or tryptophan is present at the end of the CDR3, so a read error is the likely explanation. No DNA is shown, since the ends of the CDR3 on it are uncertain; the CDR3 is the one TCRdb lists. CDR3 residues: CATSDQDRTAQL. The genes are TRBV24-1 and TRBJ2-7; the table's D call of TRBD1 was not tested on the DNA. CDR1 is KGHDR and CDR2 is SFDVKD in the germline V gene. The CDR3 length is 12 residues, termini included.

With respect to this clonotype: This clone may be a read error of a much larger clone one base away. CDR3 sequence: CASSLRDKHQPQHF. As DNA, the CDR3 is TGTGCCAGCAGTCTGAGGGACAAACATCAGCCCCAGCATTTT. The V gene is TRBV6-5, the J gene TRBJ1-5, with TRBD1 as a possible D gene (6 bases). Trimming left V 5 bases short and J 5 bases short, with 13 bases between. The CDR3 runs to 14 residues. Per germline, CDR1 MNHEY and CDR2 SVGAGI.

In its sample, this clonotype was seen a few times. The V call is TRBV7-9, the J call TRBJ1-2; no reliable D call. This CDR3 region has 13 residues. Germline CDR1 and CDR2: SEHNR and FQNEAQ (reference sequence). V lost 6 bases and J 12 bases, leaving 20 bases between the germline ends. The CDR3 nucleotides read TGTGCCAGCAGTCCTAGGCGTAGTCCTGGAAACACCTTC. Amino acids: CASSPRRSPGNTF. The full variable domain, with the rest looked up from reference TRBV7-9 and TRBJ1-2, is DTGVSQNPRHKITKRGQNVTFRCDPISEHNRLYWYRQTLGQGPEFLTYFQNEAQLEKSRLLSDRFSAERPKGSFSTLEIQRTEQGDSAMYLCASSPRRSPGNTFGSGTRLTVV.

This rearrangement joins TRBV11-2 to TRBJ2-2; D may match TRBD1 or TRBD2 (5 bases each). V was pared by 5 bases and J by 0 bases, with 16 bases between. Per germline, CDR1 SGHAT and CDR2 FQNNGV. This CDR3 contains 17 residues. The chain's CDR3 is CASSPRGQGANTGELFF. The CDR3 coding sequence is TGTGCCAGCAGCCCTCGCGGGCAAGGGGCGAACACCGGGGAGCTGTTTTTT.

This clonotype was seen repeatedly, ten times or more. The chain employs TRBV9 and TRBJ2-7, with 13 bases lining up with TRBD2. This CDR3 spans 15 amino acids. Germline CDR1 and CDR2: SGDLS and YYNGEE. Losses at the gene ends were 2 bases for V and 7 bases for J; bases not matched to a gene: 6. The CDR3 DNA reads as TGTGCCAGCAGCGTGTCGGGACTAGCGGGATGGGAGCAGTACTTC. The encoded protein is CASSVSGLAGWEQYF.